The T cell receptor beta chain under discussion was sequenced for a study of T-cell reconstitution after alpha-beta-depleted transplantation in children (TCRdb year 2016). General notes on the study: Using TCR repertoire profiling, the study quantitatively followed how T-cell immune reconstitution unfolded in children after TCRalphabeta/CD19-depleted allogeneic hematopoietic cell transplantation.

The CDR3 goes from the cysteine to the phenylalanine over 17 residues. Of all the DNA, just the CDR3 is kept, 51 bases in frame from base 1. A distance of 20 bases separates the germline ends of V and J, which lose 0 bases and 2 bases respectively. Per the germline V gene (reference sequence), DFQATT is the CDR1 and SNEGSKA is the CDR2. The protocol used for the library was PCR. The reads were generated on an Illumina HiSeq 2500. TCR library preparation used molecular barcoding, with unique molecular identifiers applied to normalize quantification of the TCRbeta repertoire. Through fastp at Q25 and MiXCR, TCRdb rebuilt clones from the public reads, retaining in-frame beta chains. Rows matching on CDR3 protein sequence are summarized as one entry with the most common DNA and genes. This sample gives about 370,000 distinct CDR3 sequences in total; 20% of them show up just once. The leading ten clones occupy 3.5% to 4% of the sample.

Worth noting for this clonotype: This receptor's antigen is unknown. No base-level quality is on record; no much larger clone is a single base apart.

This TCR derives from a human donor who donated a stem cell graft to a child with acute myeloid leukemia. Recombination linked TRBV20-1 to TRBJ2-7; the D gene assignment is ambiguous. This sample comprised PBMCs from the stem cell graft donor, obtained from the stem cell graft. The CDR3 protein: CSARDHLSTVVTYEQYF. The DNA is TGCAGTGCTAGAGATCACCTTTCCACGGTAGTCACCTACGAGCAGTACTTC.